This TCR beta chain stems from a study of fetal regulatory T cell absence and autoimmunity. The germline V gene encodes CDR1 SGHAT and CDR2 FQNNGV. The CDR3 is 16 amino acids. Losses at the gene ends were 2 bases for V and 2 bases for J; bases not matched to a gene: 6. Libraries were prepared by immunoSEQ multiplex PCR; TCRdb keeps only in-frame clonotypes and omits some of them. There are 95,000 or so clones in the sample; about two thirds occur only once, and 1.5% to 2.5% lies in the top ten. The source is a male donor with IPEX syndrome. The chain has TRBV11-2 and TRBJ2-3; 8 nucleotides match TRBD2. Sequencing was performed on pancreas tissue. The CDR3: CASSLSGRGATDTQYF. CDR3 DNA sequence: TGTGCCAGCAGCTTAAGCGGGAGAGGGGCCACAGATACGCAGTATTTT.